This record concerns one T cell receptor beta chain sequence. Its antigen is still unknown. Cultured CD4+ T cell DNA was sequenced using the Oncomine TCR Beta short-read assay. One entry per CDR3 protein, called by TCRdb with MiXCR from the PCR reads. The sample carries roughly 10,000 distinct CDR3 sequences, around 50% recorded once. The data were taken from a study of vaccination and CD4 T cells after COVID-19. About the study: Every participant was given two doses of BNT162b2 or mRNA-1273 vaccine.

Treatment noted: roughly 11-day PBMC culture with coronavirus spike peptide pools or control peptides (ViraFEST assay). Per-well cultures of under 2.5 million PBMCs received 8.5 to 10 IU/ml IL-2 and about 10 ug/ml peptide pools. At days 3 and 7, half the medium was exchanged for fresh IL-2 medium. Negative selection isolated the CD4+ T cells once the cells had been cultured for 10 days. The CDR3 is made up of 16 amino acids. After removal of 2 bases from V and 5 bases from J, the junction contained 8 bases not matched to a gene. Germline V CDR1 and CDR2: MDHEN, SYDVKM. The chain carries TRBV28 and TRBJ2-5, with TRBD2 matching 10 bases. Sequencing was carried out using CD4+ T cells from blood, cultured in vitro. This clonotype originated in a human donor who had recovered from COVID-19. CDR3 amino acids: CASSLGLAGVGETQYF. The DNA for the CDR3 is TGTGCCAGCAGTTTAGGGCTAGCGGGAGTAGGGGAGACCCAGTACTTC.